Each of the 3 T cell receptor beta chains below was sequenced from the same sample in a study of Ad26.COV2.S vaccination and SARS-CoV-2 variants. The treatment denotes: around 19 received Ad26.COV2.S at low or high dose, single or two shots; 5 received placebo; per-sample allocation not given. Sampling was performed 63 days after the first vaccine or placebo injection. Only in-frame clones appear in the TCRdb table, and some are missing; sequencing was by immunoSEQ multiplex PCR. Among some 400,000 clones listed, about 91% were seen once. The starting material was peripheral blood, obtained in a trial of Ad26.COV2.S vaccine versus placebo. The receptors shown here come from a person between 18 and 59 years old who received the Ad26.COV2.S COVID-19 vaccine or a placebo.

This chain links TRBV15 with TRBJ2-1; 12 nucleotides match TRBD2. Per the germline V gene, CDR1 is LNHNV and CDR2 is YYDKDF (reference sequence). After removal of 3 bases from V and 14 bases from J, the junction contained 5 bases not matched to a gene. This CDR3 is 13 amino acids long. This CDR3 is CATSRALAGGEFF. CDR3 nucleotide sequence: TGTGCCACCAGCAGGGCTCTAGCGGGAGGGGAGTTCTTC.

The CDR3 loop reads CASSPRQGWDNSPLHF. CDR3 nucleotides: TGTGCCAGCAGCCCTCGACAGGGCTGGGATAATTCACCCCTCCACTTT. J is TRBJ1-6 and V is TRBV7-2, with 7 bases identical to TRBD1. CDR1 SGHTA and CDR2 FQGNSA come from the germline V gene. J lost 5 bases, V lost 5 bases, and 9 bases had no gene match. This CDR3 is built from 16 residues.

V gene TRBV7-6 combines with J gene TRBJ1-4; D perhaps matches TRBD1 (5 bases). The V end lost 5 bases, the J end lost 0 bases, and 7 bases lay between the germline ends. This CDR3 has 14 amino acids. In germline, CDR1 is SGHVS, CDR2 FNYEAQ. CDR3 in DNA: TGTGCCAGCAGCCGGGGGGCAACTAATGAAAAACTGTTTTTT. It is translated as CASSRGATNEKLFF.